The clone carrying this T cell receptor beta chain has just a few counts. TCRdb recomputed calls from the PCR reads with MiXCR, one row per CDR3 protein. The table records about half a million distinct CDR3 sequences, about 25% of them present only once. The data stem from a study of molecular identifiers for immune sequencing clone quantification. Trimming removed 1 base at V and 0 bases at J, with 7 bases between. Germline V gene sequence: CDR1 SGHTA, CDR2 FQGTGA. The CDR3 length is 15 residues. Sequenced material: naive CD8+ T cells from blood, with Jurkat cell RNA spiked in. The subset was: FACS-sorted CD8+CD4-CCR7+CD45RA+ naive T cells. This chain joins TRBV7-3 and TRBJ2-1, with D hard to call. The sequence came from a human donor in good health. Some libraries in this study had Jurkat cell RNA spiked in. DNA for the CDR3: TGTGCCAGCAGCTTAATTTCTGGCTCCTACAATGAGCAGTTCTTC. This encodes CASSLISGSYNEQFF.